This T cell receptor (beta chain) was recorded in a study of T cell responses to AZD1222 COVID-19 vaccine. From germline, CDR1 is SNHLY and CDR2 FYNNEI. The CDR3 sequence is 13 residues long. V was pared by 6 bases and J by 0 bases, with 8 bases between. TCRdb's copy holds only in-frame clones and misses some; the assay was immunoSEQ multiplex PCR. The sample comprises 130,000 to 150,000 clones, just over 90% of which are singletons, and approximately 2% rests with the top ten. The source is an adult in good health. V is TRBV2 and J is TRBJ1-1, with D uncertain. Here the sequenced sample was peripheral blood, taken on day 0 of AZD1222 vaccination. CDR3 sequence reads: CASSPHLNTEAFF. CDR3 coding DNA: TGTGCCAGCAGCCCACATTTGAACACTGAAGCTTTCTTT.